This T cell receptor (beta chain) is from a study of T cell repertoires in cytomegalovirus infection. Study outcomes and limitations: HLA-C-restricted, CMV-specific TCR beta clonotypes were dominant ex vivo.

TCRdb reanalysed the reads using MiXCR and keeps one entry per CDR3 protein. The table shows about 260,000 distinct CDR3 sequences, with approximately 8.3% occurring only once. Germline values: CDR1 SGHTA, CDR2 FQGNSA. Trimming removed 5 bases at V and 2 bases at J, with 7 bases between. This CDR3 has 14 amino acids. Many counts were recorded for this clonotype. The target antigen is unknown. The chain carries TRBV7-2 and TRBJ2-6, with no clear D. Sequencing input: PBMCs. The clonotype was recovered from a human donor in good health (CMV status not recorded). Some clones in this sample may be carry-over from other donors' samples. CDR3 residues: CASSATTGANVLTF. Here the CDR3 DNA reads TGTGCCAGCAGCGCTACCACTGGGGCCAACGTCCTGACTTTC.